Sequencing of this T cell receptor (beta chain) was carried out in a study of cytomegalovirus exposure and HLA in healthy donors. This CDR3 comprises 17 residues. Germline values: CDR1 KGHSH, CDR2 LQKENI. Trimming took 0 bases from V and 1 from J; bases not matched to a gene: 5. PCR involved 60 Vbeta and 13 Jbeta primers. Only in-frame clones appear in the TCRdb table, and some are missing; sequencing was by immunoSEQ multiplex PCR. The repertoire includes approximately 130,000 clones, 80% to 90% of them detected once, and about 1.8% sits in the top ten. Every donor was a healthy person donating bone marrow.

V is TRBV18 and J is TRBJ2-2; 7 nucleotides align to TRBD2. Sequencing was done on a sample of PBMCs. The source is a man between 40 and 49 years old in good health and CMV-seronegative. CDR3 in DNA: TGTGCCAGCTCACCACCTCTCTTAGCGGGGAACACCGGGGAGCTGTTTTTT. Its protein is CASSPPLLAGNTGELFF.